The sequence of this TCR beta chain was determined in a study of siplizumab effects on memory and regulatory T cells. Regarding this clone: No antigen is known for it.

Notes on the study in general: There appeared to be greater diversity in naive T cells than in memory cells, and naive T cells seemed major contributors to the alloresponse. A minor fraction of alloreactive clones, and no more, mapped to unstimulated subsets. Siplizumab brought about a significant reduction in alloreactive sequences traceable to unstimulated CD4+ memory cells.

Trimming shortened V by 1 base and J by 6 bases, and 5 bases separated the two germline ends. CDR1 and CDR2 (germline): MGHRA, YSYEKL. The CDR3 length is 12 residues. Assays captured 95,000 to 100,000 TCR templates per sample. TCRdb keeps only in-frame clones here, not all; method: immunoSEQ multiplex PCR. This sample has tens of thousands of clones; roughly 96% occur once, and the top ten carry about 0.095%. The sequencing input was naive CD8+ T cells sorted from blood. This clonotype originated in a human donor in good health. This sequence joins TRBV4-1 and TRBJ2-3, with D hard to call. The CDR3 nucleotides read TGCGCCAGCAGCCAAGGCCGGGATACGCAGTATTTT. It specifies CASSQGRDTQYF.